A selection of T cell receptor beta chains follows, all from one sample in a study of neurological immune-mediated disorders. TCRdb re-analysed the 5' RACE reads in MiXCR, keeping a single row per CDR3 protein. The repertoire includes 75,000 to 95,000 distinct CDR3 sequences, 15% to 20% of them detected once, and approximately 15% sits in the top ten. The sample comprised PBMCs. The source is a woman between 35 and 50 years old in good health. Each CDR3 is given with its conserved first and last residue. The D gene is left open where the match is weak. Not every row has a clone size; where given, it reads once, few, many or a size class.

CASSYQYSGNTIYF	TGTGCCAGCAGTTACCAGTACTCTGGAAACACCATATATTTT	TRBV6-6	TRBJ1-3	many	NA
CASSLKLGGLEEKLFF	TGTGCCAGCAGTTTAAAGTTAGGGGGATTAGAGGAAAAACTGTTTTTT	TRBV12-3/TRBV12-4	TRBJ1-4	many	NA
CSARQGLYTLETQYF	TGCAGTGCTAGACAGGGCCTATACACCTTAGAGACCCAGTACTTC	TRBV20-1	TRBJ2-5	many	NA
CASSFRDGHYEQYF	TGTGCCAGCAGCTTTAGGGACGGGCACTACGAGCAGTACTTC	TRBV7-2	TRBJ2-7	many	NA
CASSPPGGNGYTF	TGTGCCAGCAGTCCCCCAGGGGGCAATGGCTACACCTTC	TRBV2	TRBJ1-2	many	TRBD1
CASSLGDEAFF	TGCGCCAGCAGCTTGGGGGATGAAGCTTTCTTT	TRBV5-1	TRBJ1-1	many	NA
CASSPTLAGAYNEQFF	TGTGCCAGCAGCCCGACCCTAGCGGGGGCCTACAATGAGCAGTTCTTC	TRBV7-2	TRBJ2-1	many	TRBD2
CASSLAGGEQFF	TGCGCCAGCAGCTTGGCTGGGGGTGAGCAGTTCTTC	TRBV5-1	TRBJ2-1	many	NA
CASRDRIYQPQHF	TGTGCCAGCAGGGACAGGATCTATCAGCCCCAGCATTTT	TRBV6-2/TRBV6-3	TRBJ1-5	many	TRBD1
CASSLMGSPGTDHSPLHF	TGTGCCAGCAGCTTAATGGGCTCTCCCGGGACAGACCATTCACCCCTCCACTTT	TRBV11-2	TRBJ1-6	many	TRBD1
CATSGGGMGELFF	TGCGCCACATCAGGTGGCGGAATGGGAGAGCTGTTTTTT	TRBV5-1	TRBJ2-2	many	NA
CASSSTPLPIGETQYF	TGTGCCAGCAGTTCCACCCCTCTCCCAATCGGGGAGACCCAGTACTTC	TRBV27	TRBJ2-5	many	NA
CASSTPGGFWGYTF	TGTGCCAGCAGCACCCCCGGGGGCTTTTGGGGCTACACCTTC	TRBV7-2	TRBJ1-2	many	NA
CASKRDRGRITDTQYF	TGTGCCAGCAAGAGGGACAGGGGGCGGATTACAGATACGCAGTATTTT	TRBV2	TRBJ2-3	many	TRBD1
CASRDSYTDTQYF	TGTGCCAGCAGGGACTCATACACAGATACGCAGTATTTT	TRBV6-2/TRBV6-3	TRBJ2-3	many	NA
CASSSSGAPGQGTQYF	TGTGCCAGCAGTTCTAGCGGGGCCCCGGGACAAGGAACCCAGTACTTC	TRBV6-6	TRBJ2-5	many	TRBD2
CASSLAWGGLTYEQYF	TGTGCCAGCAGCTTAGCGTGGGGGGGGCTGACCTACGAGCAGTACTTC	TRBV7-8	TRBJ2-7	many	NA
CASSSGGSGELFF	TGCGCCAGCAGCTCCGGCGGGTCCGGGGAGCTGTTTTTT	TRBV5-1	TRBJ2-2	many	NA
CSARVGASGTDTQYF	TGCAGTGCTAGAGTAGGAGCGAGCGGCACAGATACGCAGTATTTT	TRBV20-1	TRBJ2-3	many	NA
CARRSVLLKGEKLFF	TGTGCCCGAAGGTCGGTACTCCTAAAGGGGGAAAAACTGTTTTTT	TRBV2	TRBJ1-4	NA	NA
CASRLGPSTDSPLHF	TGCGCCAGCAGGTTGGGACCGTCTACGGATTCACCCCTCCACTTT	TRBV5-1	TRBJ1-6	many	NA
CASRPYGDTQYF	TGTGCCAGCAGGCCATACGGGGATACGCAGTATTTT	TRBV5-5	TRBJ2-3	many	NA
CASSLLDRAGSYNSPLHF	TGTGCCAGCAGTTTATTAGACAGGGCGGGCTCCTATAATTCACCCCTCCACTTT	TRBV27	TRBJ1-6	many	TRBD1
CASRLDRTSGGADNEQLF	TGCGCAAGCAGATTGGATCGGACTAGCGGGGGGGCCGACAATGAGCAGTTATTC	TRBV5-1	TRBJ2-1	NA	TRBD2
CSAEGLAWYYNEQFF	TGCAGTGCAGAAGGCCTAGCGTGGTACTACAATGAGCAGTTCTTC	TRBV20-1	TRBJ2-1	many	NA
CASSYSGVNYGYTF	TGTGCCAGCAGTTACTCAGGGGTCAACTATGGCTACACCTTC	TRBV6-5	TRBJ1-2	many	NA
CASSQVGGGGKTQYF	TGTGCCAGCAGCCAAGTCGGCGGGGGCGGGAAGACCCAGTACTTC	TRBV3-1	TRBJ2-5	many	NA
CSAREVGYPDTQYF	TGCAGTGCTAGAGAAGTCGGGTACCCAGATACGCAGTATTTT	TRBV20-1	TRBJ2-3	many	NA
CASSPPKGNTEAFF	TGTGCCAGCTCACCCCCTAAGGGGAACACTGAAGCTTTCTTT	TRBV18	TRBJ1-1	many	NA
CSVELAGGLQYF	TGCAGCGTTGAACTAGCGGGGGGCCTGCAATATTTT	TRBV29-1	TRBJ2-3	NA	TRBD2
CASSFGLAARDTQYF	TGTGCCAGCAGCTTTGGACTAGCGGCGCGAGATACGCAGTATTTT	TRBV7-3	TRBJ2-3	many	TRBD2
CASSLSGDWGYGYTF	TGTGCCAGCAGTTTAAGTGGTGACTGGGGCTATGGCTACACCTTC	TRBV28	TRBJ1-2	many	NA
CASSMSVGGPDTQYF	TGCGCCAGCAGCATGTCCGTGGGGGGGCCTGATACGCAGTATTTT	TRBV5-1	TRBJ2-3	many	NA
CSARDSGTSGKTQYF	TGCAGTGCTAGAGATTCGGGGACCAGTGGGAAGACCCAGTACTTC	TRBV20-1	TRBJ2-5	many	NA
CASSLPREGGRDQETQYF	TGTGCCAGCAGCCTCCCCCGGGAGGGGGGGCGGGACCAAGAGACCCAGTACTTC	TRBV4-2	TRBJ2-5	few	TRBD2
CASSLRENYGYTF	TGCGCCAGCAGCTTGCGGGAAAACTATGGCTACACCTTC	TRBV5-1	TRBJ1-2	many	NA
CASSTGHLNIQYF	TGTGCCAGCAGCACGGGACACTTAAACATTCAGTACTTC	TRBV5-5	TRBJ2-4	many	NA
CSARGGGWEQFF	TGCAGTGCTAGAGGTGGGGGTTGGGAGCAGTTCTTC	TRBV20-1	TRBJ2-1	many	NA
CASSTGDTEAFF	TGTGCCAGTTCTACGGGCGACACTGAAGCTTTCTTT	TRBV5-5	TRBJ1-1	many	NA
CASSTEQGSYGYTF	TGCGCCAGCAGCACCGAACAGGGATCCTATGGCTACACCTTC	TRBV5-1	TRBJ1-2	many	NA
CASSATGEFYNEQFF	TGTGCCAGCAGCGCCACAGGGGAGTTCTACAATGAGCAGTTCTTC	TRBV9	TRBJ2-1	many	TRBD1
CASGTPNTEAFF	TGTGCCAGCGGGACTCCAAACACTGAAGCTTTCTTT	TRBV7-2	TRBJ1-1	many	NA
CASSVRNIGEKLFF	TGTGCCAGCAGTGTCAGGAATATCGGTGAAAAACTGTTTTTT	TRBV2	TRBJ1-4	many	NA
CASSLTGQNSPLHF	TGTGCCAGCAGCTTGACCGGGCAAAATTCACCCCTCCACTTT	TRBV7-2	TRBJ1-6	many	NA
CASSEGRAEVTTQYF	TGTGCCAGCAGTGAGGGGCGAGCTGAGGTTACGACCCAGTACTTC	TRBV25-1	TRBJ2-5	many	NA
CASSLDIYYEQYF	TGTGCCAGCAGTCTTGACATCTACTACGAGCAGTACTTC	TRBV27	TRBJ2-7	many	NA
CASSSAGARNEQFF	TGTGCCAGCAGTTCGGCAGGGGCGCGAAATGAGCAGTTCTTC	TRBV12-3/TRBV12-4	TRBJ2-1	many	NA
CASSSSLGRGADDGYTF	TGTGCCAGCAGCTCATCCCTGGGTCGGGGAGCGGACGATGGCTACACCTTC	TRBV7-9	TRBJ1-2	many	NA
CTSSQGSGTSVYEQYF	TGCACCAGCAGCCAAGGCTCGGGTACTTCCGTCTACGAGCAGTACTTC	TRBV4-3	TRBJ2-7	once	NA
CASRPTGRETQYF	TGTGCCAGCAGACCAACAGGGAGGGAGACCCAGTACTTC	TRBV14	TRBJ2-5	many	NA